The clone carrying this TCR beta chain was recorded once. The sample belongs to a study of OX40 agonist ivuxolimab in advanced cancers. Study background: A diagnosis of hepatocellular carcinoma, melanoma, renal cell or head and neck cancer was present in dose-escalation patients. Among those treated, three patients had partial responses, one with hepatocellular carcinoma and two with cutaneous melanoma.

Clones were read by immunoSEQ multiplex PCR, and TCRdb kept only the in-frame ones, dropping some. This table has under 50,000 clones, about 85% appearing once. The CDR3 has 17 residues. The V gene lost 6 bases and the J gene lost 2 bases, with 23 bases spanning the gap. Germline V gene sequence: CDR1 SNHLY, CDR2 FYNNEI. The source of this sequence is an adult with an advanced solid tumor such as melanoma, head and neck, liver or kidney cancer. The sample was CD4+ or CD8+ T cells sorted from blood, taken in a trial of the OX40 agonist ivuxolimab. The rearrangement joins TRBV2 to TRBJ2-7, with a tentative D call TRBD2 (5 bases). CDR3 nucleotides: TGTGCCAGCAGGGACCCATCAGGACTCCTAACGACCTACGAGCAGTACTTC. Translated: CASRDPSGLLTTYEQYF.